The present T cell receptor beta chain was sequenced within a study of T cell responses to AZD1222 COVID-19 vaccine. Notes on the study in general: Unmutated variant regions are reportedly the target of nearly half of TCRs that are spike-specific.

Timing groups of about 4 and about 12 weeks for second doses were pooled. Trimming took 5 bases from V and 6 from J; bases not matched to a gene: 7. CDR1 SGDLS and CDR2 YYNGEE come from the germline V gene. The CDR3 runs to 14 residues. Remarks on this clone: Its antigen is as yet unknown.

Repertoires were generated with immunoSEQ multiplex PCR, while TCRdb's copy carries only in-frame clones and drops some. Seen here are about 130,000 clones, about 93% observed once, and the top ten hold approximately 6.8%. The source material was peripheral blood, sampled 28 days after the second AZD1222 dose. The rearrangement links TRBV9 to TRBJ2-1; 8 nucleotides match TRBD1. The sequence came from an adult who received the AZD1222 COVID-19 vaccine. CDR3 sequence: CASRGQAFPNEQFF. For the CDR3, the DNA is TGTGCCAGCAGGGGACAGGCGTTTCCCAATGAGCAGTTCTTC.